Below, one T cell receptor beta chain is given with its context. The data were obtained in a study of blood T cell repertoires in COVID-19. On the study more broadly: Samples representing acute and convalescent COVID-19 were sourced from the United States, Italy and Spain. PBMCs, B-cell-depleted T cells, or T cells provided the cDNA or gDNA that made up the material.

V trimming: 2 bases; J trimming: 4 bases; junction bases outside the gene matches: 2. The CDR3 covers 15 residues. Germline V CDR1 and CDR2: SGHAT, FQNNGV. Under the authors' procedure: It was from reference gene primer amplification that nucleated cell counts were estimated. The repertoire was sequenced with immunoSEQ multiplex PCR; TCRdb's copy has only in-frame clones and lacks some. That table gives V, J and clone size, and the DNA gave D and trimming. Here the sample spans roughly 130,000 clones, roughly nine tenths being singletons. The sample consisted of peripheral blood. This receptor was taken from a man aged 50-60 years with active COVID-19. The chain uses TRBV11-2 and TRBJ2-2; 9 positions agree with TRBD2. CDR3 protein: CASSLSTSGTGELFF. CDR3 bases: TGTGCCAGCAGCTTATCGACTAGCGGCACCGGGGAGCTGTTTTTT.